The 16 T cell receptor beta chains listed next were all sequenced from one sample in a study of shared clonotypes between healthy human individuals. Profiled with immunoSEQ multiplex PCR; TCRdb holds only in-frame clones, not every one. Of approximately 1.4 million clones in the sample, nearly 99% were seen once. Sequencing used naive CD4+ T cells sorted from blood. Subset of the sample: CD45RA+ positively selected. The receptors shown here come from a young man in good health.

This clone was found once. Other DNA variants within this sample encode the same CDR3. The CDR3 loop reads CASSGGLAGVDTQYF. As DNA, the CDR3 is TGCGCCAGCAGCGGGGGACTAGCGGGAGTAGATACGCAGTATTTT. This chain connects TRBV5-1 to TRBJ2-3, with TRBD2 matching over 14 bases. Germline values: CDR1 SGHRS, CDR2 YFSETQ. The junction had 3 bases not matched to a gene; V was cut back by 4 bases and J by 5 bases. This CDR3 has 15 amino acids.

The V call is TRBV7-9, the J call TRBJ2-2; TRBD1 or TRBD2 may be the D gene (5 bases each). V was clipped by 5 bases and J by 2 bases, with 12 bases between them. CDR1 SEHNR and CDR2 FQNEAQ come from the germline V gene (reference sequence). The CDR3 length is 15 residues. Here the CDR3 reads CASSLGRLNTGELFF. The CDR3 DNA sequence: TGTGCCAGCAGCCTGGGACGGCTCAACACCGGGGAGCTGTTTTTT.

The chain carries TRBV5-6 and TRBJ2-3; D is perhaps TRBD2 (5 bases). V dropped 0 bases and J dropped 8 bases, with 19 bases sitting between them. This CDR3 region has 16 residues. Germline CDR1 SGHDT, CDR2 YYEEEE. The CDR3 DNA reads as TGTGCCAGCAGCTTGGGAGGGCGACCGTCATCGGGTACGCAGTATTTT. Translated: CASSLGGRPSSGTQYF.

About this clone: The sample contains more than one DNA sequence encoding this CDR3. J is TRBJ2-7 and V is TRBV29-1; possible D gene TRBD2, 6 bases. From germline, CDR1 is SQVTM and CDR2 ANQGSEA. The germline V and J ends were trimmed by 4 bases and 2 bases, with 6 bases remaining between them. The CDR3 runs to 11 residues. The CDR3 nucleotides are TGCAGCGTTGCGGGGGCCTACGAGCAGTACTTC. Protein sequence: CSVAGAYEQYF.

The chain joins TRBV27 to TRBJ2-7; 14 positions match TRBD2. After removal of 5 bases from V and 4 bases from J, the junction contained 4 bases not matched to a gene. The CDR3 length is 15 residues. Per germline, CDR1 MNHEY and CDR2 SMNVEV (reference sequence). The CDR3 DNA sequence: TGTGCCAGCAGTGGGACTAGCGGGAGTCTGTACGAGCAGTACTTC. It translates to CASSGTSGSLYEQYF.

V usage is TRBV6-6 and J usage is TRBJ2-7; D perhaps matches TRBD1 (6 bases). The CDR3 runs to 16 residues. Germline-derived CDR1 and CDR2 are MNHNY and SVGAGI (reference sequence). The germline V and J ends were trimmed by 0 bases and 0 bases, with 12 bases remaining between them. In nucleotides, the CDR3 is TGTGCCAGCAGTTACTCCATACAGGGCCGCTCCTACGAGCAGTACTTC. Translation: CASSYSIQGRSYEQYF.

This chain joins TRBV28 and TRBJ2-1, with 11 bases that match TRBD2. The ends lost 5 bases at V and 9 bases at J; junction bases unmatched: 9. CDR1 is MDHEN, CDR2 SYDVKM, per germline. The CDR3 runs to 15 residues. The DNA of the CDR3 is TGTGCCAGCAGTCCGACTAGCGGGAAACGCCTTGAGCAGTTCTTC. Protein product: CASSPTSGKRLEQFF.

This chain connects TRBV5-1 to TRBJ2-5; D is unclear. Trimming removed 0 bases from V and 4 bases from J, with 10 bases in between. The CDR3 has 14 residues. Germline V gene sequence: CDR1 SGHRS, CDR2 YFSETQ. CDR3 loop: CASSLARSIETQYF. The CDR3 DNA follows: TGCGCCAGCAGCTTGGCTAGGTCGATAGAGACCCAGTACTTC.

The chain joins TRBV11-2 to TRBJ1-1, with D maybe TRBD1 (6 bases). The CDR3 sequence is 15 residues long. Germline values: CDR1 SGHAT, CDR2 FQNNGV. Trimming removed 1 base from V and 4 bases from J, with 13 bases in between. CDR3 loop: CASSLAPGGSTEAFF. The CDR3 nucleotides read TGTGCCAGCAGCTTAGCCCCGGGGGGCTCCACTGAAGCTTTCTTT.

This chain links TRBV18 with TRBJ1-2; D ambiguous. Trimming removed 3 bases at V and 5 bases at J, with 10 bases between. The CDR3 has 13 residues. Germline V gene data show CDR1 as KGHSH and CDR2 as LQKENI. The CDR3 DNA is TGTGCCAGCTCACCCATGAGAGGTTATGGCTACACCTTC. This codes for CASSPMRGYGYTF.

The chain is built from TRBV13 and TRBJ1-1; D gene ambiguous. The germline CDR1 and CDR2 sequences are PRHDT and FYEKMQ (reference sequence). Trimming cost V 6 bases and J 5 bases, with 10 bases left between them. The CDR3 covers 12 residues. CDR3 sequence reads: CASRAVGTEAFF. For the CDR3, the DNA is TGTGCCAGCAGGGCGGTGGGGACTGAAGCTTTCTTT. Supplemented by reference TRBV13 and TRBJ1-1, the full variable domain reads AAGVIQSPRHLIKEKRETATLKCYPIPRHDTVYWYQQGPGQDPQFLISFYEKMQSDKGSIPDRFSAQQFSDYHSELNMSSLELGDSALYFCASRAVGTEAFFGQGTRLTVV.

This chain joins TRBV11-3 and TRBJ2-7, with D perhaps TRBD1 (5 bases). V was clipped by 3 bases and J by 5 bases, with 11 bases between them. From germline, CDR1 is SGHNT and CDR2 YENEEA. The CDR3 loop spans 13 amino acids. This chain's CDR3 is CASSFRVGNEQYF. In DNA, the CDR3 is TGTGCCAGCAGCTTCAGGGTAGGGAACGAGCAGTACTTC.

The rearrangement links TRBV7-2 to TRBJ2-7; D is possibly TRBD1 or TRBD2 (5 bases each). The CDR3 covers 13 residues. V shed 3 bases and J shed 6 bases, with 12 bases lying between them. Germline lookup yields CDR1 SGHTA and CDR2 FQGNSA. In nucleotides, the CDR3 is TGTGCCAGCAGCTTGGACCCGAGGGGCGAGCAGTACTTC. It specifies CASSLDPRGEQYF.

The J gene is TRBJ2-5, the V gene TRBV11-1, with D perhaps TRBD1 or TRBD2 (5 bases each). Per germline, CDR1 SGHAT and CDR2 FQDESV (reference sequence). Trimming stripped 5 bases from V and 4 bases from J, with 23 bases between. The CDR3 extends over 17 amino acids. The CDR3 sequence is CASSTRGFSVRGETQYF. The CDR3 region has the DNA TGTGCCAGCAGCACTAGGGGCTTTAGCGTTAGGGGAGAGACCCAGTACTTC.

This clone was found a few times. This chain uses TRBV10-3 with TRBJ1-2; no reliable D call. Trimming removed 1 base at V and 4 bases at J, with 7 bases between. CDR3 length: 13 amino acids. CDR1 ENHRY and CDR2 SYGVKD come from the germline V gene. CDR3 nucleotides: TGTGCCATCAGTGAGTTTGGAAGCTATGGCTACACCTTC. This gives the protein CAISEFGSYGYTF.

The genes are TRBV19 and TRBJ1-5, with D tentatively TRBD1 (6 bases). Between the trimmed V and J ends, which lost 7 bases and 6 bases, there was a span of 10 bases. The CDR3 spans 12 residues. The V gene's germline CDR1 is LNHDA and CDR2 SQIVND (reference sequence). CDR3 in DNA: TGTGCCAGTACACAGGGACCTCAGCCCCAGCATTTT. It specifies CASTQGPQPQHF. The whole variable domain, filled in from reference TRBV19 and TRBJ1-5, reads DGGITQSPKYLFRKEGQNVTLSCEQNLNHDAMYWYRQDPGQGLRLIYYSQIVNDFQKGDIAEGYSVSREKKESFPLTVTSAQKNPTAFYLCASTQGPQPQHFGDGTRLSIL.